This T cell receptor beta chain comes out of a study of spatial heterogeneity in lung cancer. As for the study in general: Consistently, beta-chain sequences turned up in larger numbers than alpha-chain sequences did.

This clonotype was counted many times. Time point of the sample: sample taken at primary tumor resection. The authors sequenced whole RNA from tumor, nontumor lung or frozen PBMC without sorting. The donors, 60 to 80 patients with untreated early-stage non-small cell lung cancer, provided the samples. Individually, TCR cDNA molecules were each labelled with a unique molecular identifier. TCRdb re-called the 5' RACE reads through MiXCR, storing one row per CDR3 protein. The table has 90,000 to 95,000 distinct CDR3 sequences, roughly 12% seen once. Trimming took off 7 bases at V and 10 bases at J, with 11 bases between the two ends. CDR3 length: 10 amino acids. Germline V gene lookup returns CDR1 SQVTM and CDR2 ANQGSEA.

The receptor was isolated from a male donor with early-stage non-small cell lung cancer. The sequencing here drew on PBMCs, taken at surgery. This sequence joins TRBV29-1 and TRBJ2-1, with D unclear. The CDR3 loop is CSGCIEEQFF. CDR3 nucleotide sequence: TGCAGCGGTTGTATCGAGGAGCAGTTCTTC.